This T cell receptor (beta chain) is drawn from a study of T-cell reconstitution after alpha-beta-depleted transplantation in children. This clonotype was counted ten times or more. V gave up 4 bases and J gave up 0 bases; unmatched junction bases: 4. The CDR3 has 17 residues. The V gene's germline CDR1 is ENHRY and CDR2 SYGVKD. TCRbeta library preparation incorporated unique molecular identifiers. TCRdb ran MiXCR on the PCR reads and lists one entry per CDR3 protein. The profile shows more than 550,000 distinct CDR3 sequences, 8% to 11% of them singletons. This chain connects TRBV10-3 to TRBJ2-2; 11 nucleotides agree with TRBD2. The sequence was collected from a human donor who donated a stem cell graft to a child with acute myeloid leukemia. The sample was PBMCs from the stem cell graft donor, taken from the stem cell graft. Here the CDR3 reads CAISGRLAGPNTGELFF. The CDR3 DNA reads as TGTGCCATCAGTGGTAGACTAGCGGGACCGAACACCGGGGAGCTGTTTTTT.